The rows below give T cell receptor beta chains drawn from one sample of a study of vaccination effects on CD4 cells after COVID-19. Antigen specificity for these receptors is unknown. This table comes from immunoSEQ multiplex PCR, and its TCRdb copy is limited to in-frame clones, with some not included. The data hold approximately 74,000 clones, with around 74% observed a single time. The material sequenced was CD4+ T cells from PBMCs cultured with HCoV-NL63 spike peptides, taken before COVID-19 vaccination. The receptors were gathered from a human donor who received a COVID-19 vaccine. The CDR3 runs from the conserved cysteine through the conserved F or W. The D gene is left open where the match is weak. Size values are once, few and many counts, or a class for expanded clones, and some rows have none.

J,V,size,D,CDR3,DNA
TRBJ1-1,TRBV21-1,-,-,CASSPVGGSFTEAFF,TGTGCCAGCAGCCCTGTGGGGGGCTCGTTTACTGAAGCTTTCTTT
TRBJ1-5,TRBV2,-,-,CASSPLGVNQPQHF,TGTGCCAGCAGCCCCCTGGGGGTAAATCAGCCCCAGCATTTT
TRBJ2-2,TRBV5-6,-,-,CASRMSGYTGELFF,TGTGCCAGCAGAATGAGCGGTTACACCGGGGAGCTGTTTTTT
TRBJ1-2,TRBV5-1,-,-,CASRVLGTGGGYTF,TGCGCCAGCAGGGTCCTGGGGACCGGCGGTGGCTACACCTTC
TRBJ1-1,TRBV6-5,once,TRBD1,CASRGQGVTEAFF,TGTGCCAGCAGGGGACAGGGTGTCACTGAAGCTTTCTTT
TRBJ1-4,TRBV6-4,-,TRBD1,CASSVGTGNEKLFF,TGTGCCAGCAGTGTGGGGACAGGGAATGAAAAACTGTTTTTT
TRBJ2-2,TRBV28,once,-,CASSLLTGELFF,TGTGCCAGCAGTCTACTCACCGGGGAGCTGTTTTTT
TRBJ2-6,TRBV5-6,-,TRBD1,CASSGRDRVLSGANVLTF,TGTGCCAGCAGCGGCCGGGACAGGGTACTCTCTGGGGCCAACGTCCTGACTTTC
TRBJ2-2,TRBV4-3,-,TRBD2,CASSQEGPSGGPNTGELFF,TGCGCCAGCAGCCAAGAGGGCCCTAGCGGGGGCCCTAACACCGGGGAGCTGTTTTTT
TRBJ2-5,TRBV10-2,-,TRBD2,CASSAGGVKETQYF,TGCGCCAGCAGCGCCGGGGGGGTAAAAGAGACCCAGTACTTC
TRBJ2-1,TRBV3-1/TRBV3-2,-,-,CASSHTSPSYNEQFF,TGTGCCAGCAGCCACACTAGCCCCTCCTACAATGAGCAGTTCTTC
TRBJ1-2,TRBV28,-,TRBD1,CASSLSRTGGANYGYTF,TGTGCCAGCAGTTTATCCCGGACAGGGGGCGCGAACTATGGCTACACCTTC
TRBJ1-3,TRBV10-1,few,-,CASSESVNSGNTIYF,TGCGCCAGCAGTGAATCGGTGAACTCTGGAAACACCATATATTTT
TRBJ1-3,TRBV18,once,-,CASSPLRDGNTIYF,TGTGCCAGCTCACCACTCAGGGACGGAAACACCATATATTTT
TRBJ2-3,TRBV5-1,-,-,CASSLGTETDTQYF,TGCGCCAGCAGCTTGGGGACAGAGACAGATACGCAGTATTTT
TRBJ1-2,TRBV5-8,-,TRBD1,CASRPNRGANYGYTF,TGTGCCAGCAGACCGAACAGGGGAGCTAACTATGGCTACACCTTC
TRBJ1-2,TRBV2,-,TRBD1,CASSPWTGAGYGYTF,TGTGCCAGCAGTCCCTGGACAGGGGCCGGCTATGGCTACACCTTC
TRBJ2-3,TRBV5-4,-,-,CASSLNLGDTQYF,TGTGCCAGCAGCTTGAATCTGGGAGATACGCAGTATTTT
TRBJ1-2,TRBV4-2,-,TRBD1,CASSQRQGVDGYTF,TGTGCCAGCAGCCAAAGACAGGGTGTCGATGGCTACACCTTC
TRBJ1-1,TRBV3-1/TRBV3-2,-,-,CASSQSGAEAFF,TGTGCCAGCAGCCAATCGGGGGCAGAAGCTTTCTTT
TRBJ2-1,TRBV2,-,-,CASNIYNEQFF,TGTGCCAGCAATATATACAATGAGCAGTTCTTC
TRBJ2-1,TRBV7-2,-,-,CASSPYNEQFF,TGTGCCAGCAGCCCCTACAATGAGCAGTTCTTC
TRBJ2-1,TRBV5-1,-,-,CASSLGDPSNEQFF,TGCGCCAGCAGCTTGGGGGACCCTTCCAATGAGCAGTTCTTC
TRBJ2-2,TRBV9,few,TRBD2,CASSALRESNTGELFF,TGTGCCAGCAGCGCCTTGCGGGAGTCGAACACCGGGGAGCTGTTTTTT
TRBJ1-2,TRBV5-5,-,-,CASSSLVGAASYGYTF,TGTGCCAGCAGCTCGCTCGTGGGGGCAGCTAGCTATGGCTACACCTTC
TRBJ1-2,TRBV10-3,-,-,CAIKSGADNYGYTF,TGTGCCATCAAGTCTGGGGCAGATAACTATGGCTACACCTTC